The source of this T cell receptor (beta chain) is a study of Graves' ophthalmopathy and Graves' hyperthyroidism. Study overall: The blood sample was drawn at first diagnosis and before any treatment.

The table lists this clonotype with many counts. Antigen specificity is unknown. Amplification of TCR beta CDR3 regions used RNA transcripts. HTBI primers primed a first-round RT-PCR, and a second-round multiplex PCR followed. MiXCR, applied by TCRdb to the multiplex PCR reads, yields one record per CDR3 protein. Found here are about 370,000 distinct CDR3 sequences, about 18% of them singletons; the top ten hold 2.4%. No ophthalmopathy within 18 months of follow-up signified stable hyperthyroidism. Symptoms, serum thyroxine and TRAb, thyroid ultrasound, and orbital computed tomography formed the diagnostic basis. V was clipped by 0 bases and J by 7 bases; unmatched bases: 5. The CDR3 loop spans 15 amino acids. CDR1 is LNHNV, CDR2 YYDKDF, per germline (reference sequence). Notes on the study in general: Thyroid clonotypes that were expanded above 0.001 frequency mostly also appeared in blood.

The specimen was peripheral blood. This sequence originates from an adult woman with stable Graves' hyperthyroidism. The V and J genes are TRBV15 and TRBJ1-2; 10 bases align to TRBD1. The CDR3 coding sequence is TGTGCCACCAGCAGAGATAGGACAGGGGGTGGTGGCTACACCTTC. Amino acids: CATSRDRTGGGGYTF.